This TCR beta chain appears in the sequencing data of a study of regulatory T cells in long-lasting Graves disease. General study findings and limits: Persistent disease favored TRBV28, TRBJ1-2 and TRBJ2-5.

This clonotype was observed a handful of times. Its matching antigen is unknown. With iRepertoire HTBI primers and Arm-PCR of CDR3 regions, TCR beta libraries were built. TCRdb passed the multiplex PCR reads through MiXCR, listing each CDR3 protein once. The sample lists 350,000 to 550,000 distinct CDR3 sequences, 16% occurring once. Time point: newly diagnosed GD, antithyroid drugs for less than 3 months. Generation of the TCR library employed RNA extracted from PBMCs. Xi'an, China, was home to the endocrinology department that provided patients. Per the germline V gene, CDR1 is SGHTA and CDR2 is FQGNSA. This CDR3 is 20 amino acids long. V was clipped by 1 base and J by 1 base; unmatched bases: 13. This same sample was also taken into another study, of T cells in Graves' hyperthyroidism and ophthalmopathy. That report notes: Any patient presenting with uncontrolled infection, other autoimmune disease, pregnancy or lactation was left out. Most expanded thyroid clonotypes above 0.001 also appeared in blood.

This sample comprised peripheral blood mononuclear cells (PBMCs), obtained at new diagnosis, from a patient treated with antithyroid drugs. The receptor was derived from a woman aged 18 to 35 with Graves disease. The chain is built from TRBV7-2 and TRBJ2-2; 9 positions agree with TRBD2. The CDR3 DNA sequence: TGTGCCAGCAGCTTAGGGTATAGGGCGAGGACTAGCGAGAACACCGGGGAGCTGTTTTTT. Translation: CASSLGYRARTSENTGELFF.